One and the same sample provided the 21 T cell receptor beta chains below, sequenced in a study of T cells after posttransplantation cyclophosphamide. This table comes from immunoSEQ multiplex PCR, and its TCRdb copy is limited to in-frame clones, with some not included. This table has 25,000 to 35,000 clones, about 90% appearing once. The sample was PBMCs. Source of these receptors: a woman in her 40s with a blood cancer, CMV-positive, and with a related stem cell donor.

This chain uses TRBV28 with TRBJ2-2; D is unresolved. The CDR3 runs to 14 residues. Looked up from germline, CDR1 is MDHEN and CDR2 is SYDVKM. Trimming stripped 8 bases from V and 2 bases from J, with 12 bases between. The CDR3 DNA sequence: TGTGCCAGCCTGTTACAGAGAAACACCGGGGAGCTGTTTTTT. The encoded protein is CASLLQRNTGELFF.

Notes on this clone: This sample also contains other DNA sequences that code for the same CDR3. V gene TRBV27 combines with J gene TRBJ2-7; TRBD1 matches 8 bases. Germline V gene sequence: CDR1 MNHEY, CDR2 SMNVEV (reference sequence). The CDR3 has 16 residues. V was clipped by 0 bases and J by 2 bases; unmatched bases: 6. As DNA, the CDR3 is TGTGCCAGCAGTTTATCTGGCAGGGGGCTTCCCTACGAGCAGTACTTC. Residues: CASSLSGRGLPYEQYF.

This clone was found once. This chain links TRBV7-9 with TRBJ1-2, with TRBD1 matching over 9 bases. From germline, CDR1 is SEHNR and CDR2 FQNEAQ (reference sequence). Trimming cost V 1 base and J 3 bases; bases outside gene matches: 3. CDR3 length equals 15 residues. The CDR3 is CASSLEDRGYYGYTF. The CDR3 DNA follows: TGTGCCAGCAGCTTAGAGGACAGGGGTTACTATGGCTACACCTTC.

The chain couples TRBV6-1 to TRBJ2-3, with D hard to call. CDR3 length: 15 amino acids. V was clipped by 1 base and J by 0 bases, with 8 bases between them. The germline V gene encodes CDR1 MNHNS and CDR2 SASEGT. DNA for the CDR3: TGTGCCAGCAGTGAAGGTGTGACTAGCACAGATACGCAGTATTTT. As protein: CASSEGVTSTDTQYF.

This sequence joins TRBV19 and TRBJ1-5, with D perhaps matching TRBD1 (6 bases). V dropped 0 bases and J dropped 4 bases, with 16 bases sitting between them. CDR1 and CDR2 from the germline V gene are LNHDA and SQIVND (reference sequence). This CDR3 spans 17 amino acids. CDR3 amino acids: CASSIDRTVQLNQPQHF. CDR3 in DNA: TGTGCCAGTAGTATAGATAGGACAGTCCAACTTAATCAGCCCCAGCATTTT.

The chain carries TRBV5-1 and TRBJ1-4; D possibly corresponds to TRBD1 (5 bases). V shed 2 bases and J shed 10 bases, with 9 bases lying between them. The CDR3 totals 12 residues. Germline values: CDR1 SGHRS, CDR2 YFSETQ. This CDR3 reads CASSLTGGKLFF. The CDR3 DNA reads TGCGCCAGCAGCTTAACAGGCGGAAAACTGTTTTTT.

The gene calls are TRBV5-5 and TRBJ1-5, with D tentatively TRBD1 (5 bases). The CDR3 extends over 13 amino acids. Germline V lookup: CDR1 SGHKS, CDR2 YYEKEE (reference sequence). V lost 4 bases and J lost 7, with 12 bases in between. CDR3 region: CASSRPGEQPQHF. DNA for the CDR3: TGTGCCAGCAGCCGCCCGGGGGAGCAGCCCCAGCATTTT. Full variable domain (missing parts from reference TRBV5-5 and TRBJ1-5): DAGVTQSPTHLIKTRGQQVTLRCSPISGHKSVSWYQQVLGQGPQFIFQYYEKEERGRGNFPDRFSARQFPNYSSELNVNALLLGDSALYLCASSRPGEQPQHFGDGTRLSIL.

The V call is TRBV5-6, the J call TRBJ2-7; a weak D match, TRBD1 (6 bases). The CDR3 contains 13 residues. The germline CDR1 and CDR2 sequences are SGHDT and YYEEEE. V was trimmed by 7 bases and J by 5 bases, leaving 16 bases between them. CDR3 protein: CASPYTGFNEQYF. As DNA, the CDR3 is TGTGCCAGCCCCTACACAGGGTTCAACGAGCAGTACTTC.

This chain connects TRBV7-9 to TRBJ2-7, with TRBD1 as a possible D gene (6 bases). Germline V gene data show CDR1 as SEHNR and CDR2 as FQNEAQ (reference sequence). V lost 1 base and J 2 bases, leaving 15 bases between the germline ends. CDR3 length equals 16 residues. CDR3: CASSLGWSSGAYEQYF. Here the CDR3 DNA reads TGTGCCAGCAGCTTAGGATGGTCGTCAGGGGCCTACGAGCAGTACTTC.

V usage is TRBV7-2 and J usage is TRBJ1-1, with D perhaps matching TRBD1 (5 bases). The CDR3 contains 15 residues. The germline V gene encodes CDR1 SGHTA and CDR2 FQGNSA. Trimming took off 1 base at V and 9 bases at J, with 18 bases between the two ends. CDR3 protein: CASSLVSGPYLKAFF. CDR3 DNA sequence: TGTGCCAGCAGCTTAGTATCAGGGCCCTACCTCAAAGCTTTCTTT.

The chain carries TRBV4-1 and TRBJ2-7; D might be TRBD1 (6 bases). V lost 5 bases and J lost 3, with 20 bases in between. This CDR3 has 16 residues. Germline loops: CDR1 MGHRA, CDR2 YSYEKL. The CDR3 here is CASSATTTTGFYEQYF. In DNA form, the CDR3 reads TGCGCCAGCAGCGCGACCACAACGACAGGATTCTACGAGCAGTACTTC.

V usage is TRBV5-1 and J usage is TRBJ2-1; D is undetermined. The V and J ends lost 6 bases and 0 bases respectively, with 13 bases between them. Germline-derived CDR1 and CDR2 are SGHRS and YFSETQ. The CDR3 extends over 15 amino acids. The CDR3 DNA sequence: TGCGCCAGCACCCCTATACTTAGCTCCTACAATGAGCAGTTCTTC. Translation gives CASTPILSSYNEQFF.

In the case of this clone: The junction and the germline gene differ at one end; a read error may be behind it. The CDR3: CDSSHEDRSSYNEQFF. The DNA of the CDR3 is TGTGACAGCAGCCACGAGGACAGGAGCTCCTACAATGAGCAGTTCTTC. The chain employs TRBV4-2 and TRBJ2-1; 7 bases map to TRBD1. In germline, CDR1 is LGHNA, CDR2 YNFKEQ. This CDR3 has 16 residues.

This chain connects TRBV19 to TRBJ2-7; 12 nucleotides line up with TRBD2. This CDR3 has 14 amino acids. The V segment lost 7 bases and the J segment 2 bases; nucleotides outside the gene matches: 3. Germline V gives CDR1 LNHDA, CDR2 SQIVND (reference sequence). CDR3 coding DNA: TGTGCCAGTAACCCTAGCGGGGGGGCCTACGAGCAGTACTTC. Amino acids: CASNPSGGAYEQYF.

This clone came up once. The chain has TRBV7-3 and TRBJ2-1; 11 bases align to TRBD1. J lost 2 bases, V lost 1 base, and 1 base had no gene match. Per germline, CDR1 SGHTA and CDR2 FQGTGA. The CDR3 is 16 amino acids. CDR3 amino acids: CASSLRGQGAYNEQFF. The DNA of the CDR3 is TGTGCCAGCAGCTTAAGGGGACAGGGGGCCTACAATGAGCAGTTCTTC.

This chain links TRBV7-9 with TRBJ2-5, with 8 bases identical to TRBD2. The assigned J gene may be wrong: the sequence end matches TRBJ2-7 better. The CDR3 extends over 14 amino acids. CDR1 is SEHNR, CDR2 FQNEAQ, per germline (reference sequence). The CDR3 protein is CASSSPTSAYEQYF. Written as DNA, the CDR3 is TGTGCCAGCAGCTCCCCGACTAGCGCCTACGAGCAGTACTTC.

The J gene is TRBJ1-1, the V gene TRBV12-5; D unclear. Between the trimmed V and J ends, which lost 5 bases and 7 bases, there was a span of 17 bases. The CDR3 runs to 14 residues. Germline V CDR1 and CDR2: LGHNT, FRNRAP. CDR3 sequence: CASGPPAGSGEAFF. CDR3 nucleotide sequence: TGTGCTAGTGGTCCCCCGGCAGGTTCAGGTGAAGCTTTCTTT.

The genes are TRBV7-9 and TRBJ1-1, with D tentatively TRBD1 (6 bases). This CDR3 has 14 amino acids. Germline loops: CDR1 SEHNR, CDR2 FQNEAQ (reference sequence). V lost 6 bases and J 6 bases, leaving 17 bases between the germline ends. The CDR3 DNA follows: TGTGCCAGCAGTAAAACCGGGACAAAACCTGAAGCTTTCTTT. Protein sequence: CASSKTGTKPEAFF.

This chain connects TRBV19 to TRBJ1-2; a weak D match, TRBD1 (6 bases). The V end was cut by 5 bases, the J end by 8 bases, with 21 bases between. Looked up from germline, CDR1 is LNHDA and CDR2 is SQIVND (reference sequence). There are 15 residues in the CDR3. CDR3 loop: CASSERTEQPSGYTF. In DNA form, the CDR3 reads TGTGCCAGTAGTGAGAGGACAGAACAGCCGTCAGGCTACACCTTC.

This chain links TRBV29-1 with TRBJ2-5; 12 bases are a match to TRBD2. Germline V gives CDR1 SQVTM, CDR2 ANQGSEA. This CDR3 has 18 amino acids. Trimming at V came to 0 bases and at J to 4 bases, leaving 12 bases not matched to a gene. This CDR3 reads CSVEDPSGGASYTETQYF. In DNA, the CDR3 is TGCAGCGTTGAAGATCCTAGCGGGGGGGCTTCTTATACAGAGACCCAGTACTTC.

This chain connects TRBV10-3 to TRBJ2-4; 8 nucleotides match TRBD1. Germline CDR1 and CDR2: ENHRY and SYGVKD. This CDR3 has 14 residues. The trim removed 8 bases at V and 8 bases at J, leaving 11 bases unmatched. The chain's CDR3 is CAIAPDRGGDIQYF. CDR3 DNA sequence: TGTGCCATCGCCCCCGACAGGGGTGGAGACATTCAGTACTTC.